What follows are 4 T cell receptor beta chains derived from one specimen sequenced in a study of CD8+CD57+ T cells in acquired aplastic anemia. Sequencing was done on patients that had shown CD8+CD57+ cell expansion by flow cytometry. For CDR3 and TCR beta VDJ profiling, genomic DNA was the template used. TCRdb analysed the reads with MiXCR anew, one entry per CDR3 protein. Among about 190,000 distinct CDR3 sequences listed, roughly half were seen once. Specimen: sorted CD4+, CD8+, or CD8+CD57+ T cells (not recorded which) from PBMCs. The receptors stem from a human donor with aplastic anemia.

The rearrangement uses TRBV7-6 and TRBJ2-7; tentatively, D is TRBD2 (6 bases). The germline gives CDR1 SGHVS, CDR2 FNYEAQ. V was shortened by 5 bases and J by 4 bases, with 18 bases between the two germline ends. CDR3 length: 15 amino acids. For the CDR3, the DNA is TGTGCCAGCAGCCCGCAGGGAGGTGTGGGATACGAGCAGTACTTC. It translates to CASSPQGGVGYEQYF. The full variable domain, in which reference TRBV7-6 and TRBJ2-7 provide the parts outside the CDR3, is GAGVSQSPRYKVTKRGQDVALRCDPISGHVSLYWYRQALGQGPEFLTYFNYEAQQDKSGLPNDRFSAERPEGSISTLTIQRTEQRDSAMYRCASSPQGGVGYEQYFGPGTRLTVT.

The chain has TRBV27 and TRBJ2-5; 11 nucleotides match TRBD1. The ends lost 4 bases at V and 9 bases at J; junction bases unmatched: 13. Germline CDR1 reads MNHEY; CDR2 reads SMNVEV (reference sequence). This CDR3 has 16 amino acids. DNA for the CDR3: TGTGCCAGCAGTTCCTCCGGGACAGGGGGAACTGGGGCCCAGTACTTC. This translates into CASSSSGTGGTGAQYF.

The J gene is TRBJ1-6, the V gene TRBV7-9; D gene unclear. The length of the CDR3 is 12 residues. CDR1 is SEHNR, CDR2 FQNEAQ, per germline (reference sequence). The V and J ends lost 1 base and 12 bases respectively, with 7 bases between them. The CDR3 DNA reads as TGTGCCAGCAGCTTAGTCCTTGGACCCCTCCACTTT. It codes for CASSLVLGPLHF.

In this sample, this clonotype turned up many times. The V call is TRBV7-8, the J call TRBJ2-7, with TRBD1 matching over 8 bases. CDR1 and CDR2 (germline): SGHVS, FQNEAQ. Trimming removed 2 bases from V and 0 bases from J; junction bases left unmatched: 6. The CDR3 loop spans 16 amino acids. CDR3 sequence (DNA): TGTGCCAGCAGCTTAACACCGGGGACAGGCTCCTACGAGCAGTACTTC. It codes for CASSLTPGTGSYEQYF. The whole variable domain, filled in from reference TRBV7-8 and TRBJ2-7, reads GAGVSQSPRYKVAKRGQDVALRCDPISGHVSLFWYQQALGQGPEFLTYFQNEAQLDKSGLPSDRFFAERPEGSVSTLKIQRTQQEDSAVYLCASSLTPGTGSYEQYFGPGTRLTVT.